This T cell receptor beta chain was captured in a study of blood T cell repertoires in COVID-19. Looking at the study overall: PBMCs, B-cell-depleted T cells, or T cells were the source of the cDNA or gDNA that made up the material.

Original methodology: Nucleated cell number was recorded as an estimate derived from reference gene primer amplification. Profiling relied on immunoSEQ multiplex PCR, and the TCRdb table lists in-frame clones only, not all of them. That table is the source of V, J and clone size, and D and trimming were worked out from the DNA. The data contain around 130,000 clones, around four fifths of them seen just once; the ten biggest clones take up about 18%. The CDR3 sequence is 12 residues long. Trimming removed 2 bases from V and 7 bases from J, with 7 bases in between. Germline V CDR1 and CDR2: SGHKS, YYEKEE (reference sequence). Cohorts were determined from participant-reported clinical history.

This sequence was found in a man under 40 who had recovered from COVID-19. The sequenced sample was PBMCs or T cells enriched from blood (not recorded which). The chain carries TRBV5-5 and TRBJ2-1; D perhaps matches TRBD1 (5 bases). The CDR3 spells CASSFGANEQFF. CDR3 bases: TGTGCCAGCAGCTTTGGGGCTAATGAGCAGTTCTTC.